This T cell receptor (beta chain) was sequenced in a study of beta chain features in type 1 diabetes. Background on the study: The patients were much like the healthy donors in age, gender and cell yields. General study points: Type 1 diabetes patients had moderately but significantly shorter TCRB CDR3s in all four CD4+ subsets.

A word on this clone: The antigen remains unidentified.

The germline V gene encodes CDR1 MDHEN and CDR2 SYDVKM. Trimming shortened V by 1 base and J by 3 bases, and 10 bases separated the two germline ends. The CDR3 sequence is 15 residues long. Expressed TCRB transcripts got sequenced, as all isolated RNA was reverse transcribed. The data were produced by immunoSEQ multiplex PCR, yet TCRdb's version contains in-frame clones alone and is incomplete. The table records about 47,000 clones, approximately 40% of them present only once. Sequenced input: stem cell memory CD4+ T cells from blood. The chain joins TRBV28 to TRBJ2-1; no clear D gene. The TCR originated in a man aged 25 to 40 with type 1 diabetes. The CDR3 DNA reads TGTGCCAGCAGTTTATTGCCGACTGACTACAATGAGCAGTTCTTC. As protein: CASSLLPTDYNEQFF.